The 8 T cell receptor beta chains below come from one sample, sequenced in a study of blood T cell repertoires in COVID-19. TCRdb's copy holds only in-frame clones and misses some; the assay was immunoSEQ multiplex PCR. This sample carries roughly 400,000 clones, over 85% of them seen once, and the ten largest clones take 1.5% to 2%. The sample taken for sequencing was PBMCs or T cells enriched from blood (not recorded which). The receptors come from a woman aged 25 to 39 who had recovered from COVID-19.

The genes are TRBV3-1 (or the pseudogene TRBV3-2) and TRBJ2-2; 11 nucleotides line up with TRBD2. V dropped 5 bases and J dropped 7; count of bases not matched to a gene: 12. This CDR3 comprises 17 residues. Germline V gene lookup returns CDR1 LGHDT and CDR2 YNNKEL (reference sequence). The CDR3 bases are TGTGCCAGCAGCAAACCGGGACTAGCGGTTAGGGTCGGGGAGCTGTTTTTT. Its translation is CASSKPGLAVRVGELFF.

This sequence joins TRBV11-2 and TRBJ2-5, with 9 bases identical to TRBD2. There are 15 residues in the CDR3. V lost 2 bases to trimming and J lost 4 bases; unmatched junction nucleotides: 5. Germline CDR1 and CDR2: SGHAT and FQNNGV. CDR3 DNA sequence: TGTGCCAGCAGCTTATCGCGGGGGGGGTCAGAGACCCAGTACTTC. It translates to CASSLSRGGSETQYF.

The chain carries TRBV24-1 and TRBJ1-1; 8 bases fit TRBD1. CDR3 size: 13 residues. With V trimmed by 7 bases and J by 2 bases, 2 bases remained unmatched. The germline V gene has CDR1 KGHDR and CDR2 SFDVKD. In DNA form, the CDR3 reads TGTGCCACCAGGCAGGGGGCTAACACTGAAGCTTTCTTT. Its translation: CATRQGANTEAFF.

The chain links TRBV4-1 to TRBJ2-7, with unresolved D. Germline V gene sequence: CDR1 MGHRA, CDR2 YSYEKL. This CDR3 is built from 13 residues. The V end was cut by 4 bases, the J end by 2 bases, with 9 bases between. This chain's CDR3 is CASSLSVTYEQYF. The CDR3 nucleotides read TGCGCCAGCAGCCTCTCAGTTACCTACGAGCAGTACTTC.

Only one count was recorded for this clone. This chain connects TRBV4-1 to TRBJ2-1; 10 bases fit TRBD2. V dropped 5 bases and J dropped 15; count of bases not matched to a gene: 10. The CDR3 consists of 13 residues. Germline V gives CDR1 MGHRA, CDR2 YSYEKL. The CDR3: CASSKAGGPARFF. The DNA of the CDR3 is TGCGCCAGCAGCAAAGCGGGAGGGCCGGCTCGGTTCTTC.

Turning to this clone: This specimen includes other DNA sequences encoding the same CDR3. The chain couples TRBV12-3 or TRBV12-4 to TRBJ2-2; the D gene is possibly TRBD2 (5 bases). CDR3 size: 13 residues. Trimming removed 2 bases at V and 5 bases at J, with 6 bases between. In DNA form, the CDR3 reads TGTGCCAGCAGTTTAACGGGAACCGGGGAGCTGTTTTTT. This codes for CASSLTGTGELFF.

This chain joins TRBV6-2 or TRBV6-3 and TRBJ2-7; D is unclear. Germline V gives CDR1 MNHEY, CDR2 SVGEGT. Trimming took 2 bases from V and 6 from J, leaving 29 bases between them. The CDR3 contains 19 residues. Here the CDR3 DNA reads TGTGCCAGCAGTTACCCCATCCCACAGACGAGAAACCTCTTGGGCGAGCAGTACTTC. Translating gives CASSYPIPQTRNLLGEQYF.

The gene calls are TRBV7-2 and TRBJ2-5; 9 bases fit TRBD2. Germline assignment: CDR1 SGHTA and CDR2 FQGNSA. Trimming took 5 bases from V and 4 from J; bases not matched to a gene: 2. The CDR3 runs to 13 residues. The CDR3 bases are TGTGCCAGCAGCCGCGGGGGGGGAGAGACCCAGTACTTC. Amino acid sequence: CASSRGGGETQYF.